The source of this T cell receptor beta chain is a study of shared clonotypes between healthy human individuals. Each subset's genomic DNA was shared equally among a number of immunoSEQ plates. Measured with immunoSEQ multiplex PCR; TCRdb has only the in-frame clones, and not every one. The table includes about 560,000 clones, around three quarters detected once. The study used about 90 million PBMCs per unsorted sample for genomic DNA. This clone has a count of ten or more. The CDR3 has 14 amino acids. In germline, CDR1 is SNHLY, CDR2 FYNNEI. V lost 7 bases and J lost 2; bases outside the gene matches: 8.

Sequenced: PBMCs. This clonotype was sampled from a woman aged 40 to 50 in good health. Some clones in this sample may be carry-over from other donors' samples. The chain couples TRBV2 to TRBJ2-7; 7 bases fit TRBD1. CDR3 bases: TGTGCCAGCACCAAAGGGGGCCAGCCCTACGAGCAGTACTTC. It is translated as CASTKGGQPYEQYF.